This TCR beta chain was retrieved from a study of Graves' ophthalmopathy and Graves' hyperthyroidism. V was pared by 2 bases and J by 7 bases, with 12 bases between. The CDR3 runs 14 residues. RNA transcripts yielded amplified TCR beta CDR3 regions. RT-PCR with HTBI primers came first, then second-round multiplex PCR. TCRdb reprocessed the multiplex PCR reads via MiXCR and lists one record per CDR3 protein. The sample has around 1,000,000 distinct CDR3 sequences, 35% to 40% seen once. The chain recombines TRBV12-3 or TRBV12-4 with TRBJ1-5, with D possibly TRBD1 on 5 matching bases. Sequencing used peripheral blood or thyroid tissue (not recorded which). This TCR came from an adult man with Graves' hyperthyroidism. For the CDR3, the DNA is TGTGCCAGCAGTTTATGGTGGGGCGAGCAGCCCCAGCATTTT. It encodes CASSLWWGEQPQHF.